The clone carrying this T cell receptor beta chain has only one observation. Its antigen is undetermined. These data belong to a study of OX40 agonist ivuxolimab in advanced cancers. Looking at the study overall: With ivuxolimab, an agonistic anti-OX40 (CD134) antibody, patients were treated. Two patients with cutaneous melanoma and one with hepatocellular carcinoma, three in total, showed partial responses. Findings of the study overall: Specificity for antigen went undetermined in the expanded peripheral T cells.

Germline V gene lookup returns CDR1 MNHNS and CDR2 SASEGT. This CDR3 has 14 amino acids. The V and J ends lost 3 bases and 4 bases respectively, with 10 bases between them. Clones were sequenced by immunoSEQ multiplex PCR, and TCRdb holds only the in-frame ones, with some missing. The table has tens of thousands of clones, approximately 85% seen once. The rearrangement joins TRBV6-1 to TRBJ1-5, with D possibly matching TRBD1 (6 bases). Specimen: CD4+ or CD8+ T cells sorted from blood, collected in a trial of the OX40 agonist ivuxolimab. The receptor comes from an adult with an advanced solid tumor such as melanoma, head and neck, liver or kidney cancer. This CDR3 reads CASSDWTDNQPQHF. Here the CDR3 DNA reads TGTGCCAGCAGTGATTGGACAGATAATCAGCCCCAGCATTTT.